This T cell receptor beta chain came from a study of beta chain features in type 1 diabetes (dated by TCRdb to 2017 to 2018). In terms of the full investigation: Mean age, gender distribution, total cell number and subset yield did not differ between patients and healthy donors. In the study, recently diagnosed type 1 diabetes patients and matched healthy donors were compared on the TCRB repertoires of their sorted circulating CD4+ T cell subsets. A total of some 110 million sorted cells were examined across all samples, and the number of cells per subset was strongly correlated with RNA yield. Regulatory and stem cell-like memory subsets were obtained from only 8 patients and about eight healthy donors, while naive and central memory subsets were obtained from all 28 donors. Findings and caveats that apply to the study as a whole: Shorter templates might have been favored by PCR, but patient and control samples were amplified and corrected together, so both groups would have been affected equally by any skew. Naive, central memory and regulatory TCRB repertoires appeared to be more similar among patients than among healthy donors. At VDJ recombination sites, type 1 diabetes patients had fewer insertions and more deleted nucleotides, which implies abnormalities in thymic rearrangement. Sequencing cDNA rather than genomic DNA could over-represent highly expressing activated cells, although activation and CD3 levels did not differ between groups. Because small numbers of individuals were included in the HLA sub-analyses, any influence of HLA type on TCRB rearrangement was left unresolved. Type 1 diabetes patients showed a moderate but significant shortening of TCRB CDR3 length in all four CD4+ subsets.

The High Capacity cDNA Reverse Transcription Kit was used to reverse transcribe all of the isolated RNA, meaning that expressed TCRB transcripts were what got sequenced. Naive, central memory and regulatory T cell samples underwent deep immunoSEQ sequencing, averaging around 3.7 million total reads per sample. After sorted cells were lysed in RLT buffer, RNA was extracted with DNase-treated RNeasy Micro or Mini kits, with the choice depending on cell number. To prevent cross-contamination, each cell subset was processed individually, whereas patient and healthy donor samples were processed jointly. Using the immunoSEQ multiplex PCR, TCRB sequences were amplified from cDNA into 87-bp fragments spanning the CDR3 region. Sequencing of the amplicons was performed on the Illumina HiSeq platform. On the authors' methods: PCR bias was computationally corrected using synthetic template baselines, reads within Hamming distance 2 were collapsed, and singletons that could not be merged were discarded. Reads were aligned against IMGT so that V, D and J genes, CDR3 length and insertions or deletions at six rearrangement sites could be assigned. Within each subset, clonotype counts were normalized to the number of sorted cells before true diversity and Gini coefficients were calculated with the tcR R package. Repertoire sharing was quantified using the overlap coefficient calculated on TCRB nucleotide sequences. As a proxy for the pre-selection repertoire, out-of-frame TCRB sequences from naive cells were analyzed. TCRdb's version of the immuneACCESS table is confined to in-frame rearrangements and falls short of the full clone set. An unresolved V gene accounts for under half of the shortfall where checked; the remainder is of unknown origin. V and J calls and clone size are as listed in that table; D and trimming were resolved from the DNA. The sample yields about 280,000 clones; approximately 16% were counted once. Less than 0.02% of the sample is in the top ten clones.

Each donor gave one peripheral blood draw, roughly 110 mL on average, collected into heparinised tubes. A BD FACSAria II was used to sort naive, central memory, regulatory and stem cell-like memory CD4+ T cells with a panel that included CD45RO, CCR7, CD25, CD127, CD95 and CD27. Purity was above 95% for every sorted population. PBMCs were isolated immediately by Lymphoprep density gradient centrifugation and stained directly without culture. To minimize batch effects, samples were stained and sorted in pairs, one healthy donor with one patient per experiment. A few counts support this clone. The target of this receptor is not known. Base-call qualities are not available, and no considerably larger clone is one nucleotide away. The CDR3 starts with the cysteine, ends with the phenylalanine, and has 15 residues. Only the CDR3 DNA is retained, 45 bases long and in frame from the first base. The germline V gene supplies CDR1 SGHRS and CDR2 YFSETQ. Cut back by 4 bases and 4 bases, the V and J ends lie 12 bases apart.

Sequencing used naive CD4+ T cells from blood. Interpreted using the paper, the cell subset or site label stands for: true naive CD4+ T cells. The clonotype was recovered from a man younger than 35 with type 1 diabetes. The V and J genes are TRBV5-1 and TRBJ2-6; the D gene remains uncertain. The CDR3 reads CASSPRGGGANVLTF. Here is the DNA: TGCGCCAGCAGCCCGCGAGGTGGAGGGGCCAACGTCCTGACTTTC. Outside the CDR3, residues come from the reference TRBV5-1 and TRBJ2-6 proteins, so the full variable domain is: KAGVTQTPRYLIKTRGQQVTLSCSPISGHRSVSWYQQTPGQGLQFLFEYFSETQRNKGNFPGRFSGRQFSNSRSEMNVSTLELGDSALYLCASSPRGGGANVLTFGAGSRLTVL.